The rows below give T cell receptor beta chains drawn from one sample of a study of shared clonotypes between healthy human individuals. Profiling relied on immunoSEQ multiplex PCR, and the TCRdb table lists in-frame clones only, not all of them. This repertoire shows around 2,100,000 clones, approximately 94% found once; its top ten account for 1.2%. Source material: naive CD8+ T cells sorted from blood. These receptors were collected from a man younger than 35 in good health. Each CDR3 is given with its conserved first and last residue. The D gene is left open where the match is weak. A row's size may be missing; if present it is once, few, many or a size class.

V: TRBV27
D: TRBD2
J: TRBJ2-1
size: -
CDR3: CASSPFTSGTNNEQFF
DNA: TGTGCCAGCAGTCCCTTCACTAGCGGGACTAACAATGAGCAGTTCTTC

V: TRBV11-3
D: TRBD2
J: TRBJ2-3
size: once
CDR3: CASSLGGLADYTDTQYF
DNA: TGTGCCAGCAGCTTAGGGGGCCTAGCGGATTACACAGATACGCAGTATTTT

V: TRBV15
D: TRBD1
J: TRBJ2-2
size: -
CDR3: CATSGTGLAGELFF
DNA: TGTGCCACCAGCGGGACAGGGTTGGCCGGGGAGCTGTTTTTT

V: TRBV5-1
D: TRBD1
J: TRBJ2-1
size: -
CDR3: CASSLDRGTLINEQFF
DNA: TGCGCCAGCAGCTTGGACAGGGGCACCCTTATCAATGAGCAGTTCTTC

V: TRBV10-2
D: TRBD2
J: TRBJ2-7
size: -
CDR3: CASSDPGLAGAPYEQYF
DNA: TGCGCCAGCAGTGATCCGGGACTAGCGGGAGCCCCTTACGAGCAGTACTTC

V: TRBV30
D: TRBD1
J: TRBJ1-1
size: -
CDR3: CAWSVGQGRTEAFF
DNA: TGTGCCTGGAGCGTCGGACAGGGGAGGACTGAAGCTTTCTTT

V: TRBV2
D: -
J: TRBJ2-2
size: -
CDR3: CASKNGELFF
DNA: TGTGCCAGCAAGAACGGGGAGCTGTTTTTT

V: TRBV9
D: TRBD2
J: TRBJ2-2
size: -
CDR3: CASSVAGGGNTGELFF
DNA: TGTGCCAGCAGCGTAGCTGGCGGGGGGAACACCGGGGAGCTGTTTTTT

V: TRBV9
D: -
J: TRBJ2-7
size: -
CDR3: CASSVGGQTYEQYF
DNA: TGTGCCAGCAGCGTAGGGGGACAAACCTACGAGCAGTACTTC

V: TRBV6-6
D: -
J: TRBJ1-1
size: -
CDR3: CASFPGGVGTEAFF
DNA: TGTGCCAGCTTCCCCGGAGGGGTCGGCACTGAAGCTTTCTTT

V: TRBV7-9
D: -
J: TRBJ2-1
size: -
CDR3: CASTFNNEQFF
DNA: TGTGCCAGCACCTTCAACAATGAGCAGTTCTTC

V: TRBV18
D: -
J: TRBJ1-1
size: -
CDR3: CASSPPVPAEAFF
DNA: TGTGCCAGCTCACCACCGGTGCCCGCTGAAGCTTTCTTT

V: TRBV2
D: -
J: TRBJ2-7
size: -
CDR3: CASSEGTGSYEQYF
DNA: TGTGCCAGCAGTGAAGGTACAGGTTCCTACGAGCAGTACTTC

V: TRBV27
D: -
J: TRBJ1-4
size: -
CDR3: CASSLMGESEKLFF
DNA: TGTGCCAGCAGTTTGATGGGGGAATCTGAAAAACTGTTTTTT

V: TRBV15
D: -
J: TRBJ2-1
size: -
CDR3: CATSTRSLDEQFF
DNA: TGTGCCACCAGCACTCGGTCGCTCGATGAGCAGTTCTTC

V: TRBV7-9
D: -
J: TRBJ2-2
size: -
CDR3: CASRLREAVSNTGELFF
DNA: TGTGCCAGCAGATTAAGGGAGGCGGTCTCGAACACCGGGGAGCTGTTTTTT

V: TRBV11-2
D: TRBD1
J: TRBJ2-7
size: -
CDR3: CASSLSPTGWYEQYF
DNA: TGTGCCAGCAGCTTATCCCCGACAGGGTGGTACGAGCAGTACTTC

V: TRBV9
D: -
J: TRBJ2-1
size: -
CDR3: CASSDGSGPAEQFF
DNA: TGTGCCAGCAGCGACGGATCTGGGCCCGCTGAGCAGTTCTTC

V: TRBV7-6
D: TRBD1
J: TRBJ1-2
size: -
CDR3: CASSLVAGGIYGYTF
DNA: TGTGCCAGCAGCTTAGTGGCAGGGGGCATCTATGGCTACACCTTC

V: TRBV4-1
D: TRBD1
J: TRBJ2-6
size: -
CDR3: CASSLTGLKVTGANVLTF
DNA: TGCGCCAGCAGCCTGACAGGGCTGAAGGTAACTGGGGCCAACGTCCTGACTTTC

V: TRBV5-4
D: TRBD1
J: TRBJ2-7
size: -
CDR3: CASSLADRTDF
DNA: TGTGCCAGCAGCTTGGCGGACAGGACTGACTTC

V: TRBV5-1
D: TRBD1
J: TRBJ2-1
size: -
CDR3: CASSSPVGTGAYNEQFF
DNA: TGCGCCAGCAGCTCACCCGTGGGGACAGGGGCCTACAATGAGCAGTTCTTC

V: TRBV6-6
D: TRBD2
J: TRBJ2-7
size: -
CDR3: CASSGGTLVEQYF
DNA: TGTGCCAGCTCGGGAGGGACCCTTGTCGAGCAGTACTTC

V: TRBV27
D: -
J: TRBJ2-7
size: -
CDR3: CASSLKGLSSYEQYF
DNA: TGTGCCAGCAGTTTAAAGGGCTTGAGCTCCTACGAGCAGTACTTC

V: TRBV9
D: -
J: TRBJ1-1
size: few
CDR3: CASSVVRENTEAFF
DNA: TGTGCCAGCAGCGTAGTTCGGGAGAACACTGAAGCTTTCTTT

V: TRBV5-6
D: TRBD1
J: TRBJ1-2
size: -
CDR3: CASSNRDSNYGYTF
DNA: TGTGCCAGCAGCAACCGGGACAGCAACTATGGCTACACCTTC

V: TRBV28
D: TRBD1
J: TRBJ1-4
size: -
CDR3: CASSPATGLITEKLFF
DNA: TGTGCCAGCAGTCCCGCGACAGGGCTGATTACTGAAAAACTGTTTTTT

V: TRBV30
D: -
J: TRBJ1-2
size: once
CDR3: CAWSQVFTNYGYTF
DNA: TGTGCCTGGAGTCAGGTGTTTACTAACTATGGCTACACCTTC

V: TRBV7-9
D: -
J: TRBJ2-1
size: once
CDR3: CASTGSLPLDNEQFF
DNA: TGTGCCAGCACTGGGTCGCTACCCCTGGACAATGAGCAGTTCTTC

V: TRBV4-1
D: -
J: TRBJ1-2
size: -
CDR3: CASAGHSYGYTF
DNA: TGCGCCAGCGCGGGCCACAGCTATGGCTACACCTTC

V: TRBV7-8
D: -
J: TRBJ1-6
size: -
CDR3: CASSLGPSSYNSPLHF
DNA: TGTGCCAGCAGCTTAGGTCCGAGCTCCTATAATTCACCCCTCCACTTT

V: TRBV27
D: TRBD1
J: TRBJ2-1
size: -
CDR3: CASSLVGTGANEQFF
DNA: TGTGCCAGCAGTTTAGTCGGGACAGGGGCTAATGAGCAGTTCTTC

V: TRBV5-1
D: TRBD1
J: TRBJ1-5
size: -
CDR3: CASSSGQDGSNQPQHF
DNA: TGCGCCAGCAGCTCCGGACAGGACGGTAGCAATCAGCCCCAGCATTTT

V: TRBV6-5
D: TRBD2
J: TRBJ2-1
size: -
CDR3: CASSLSGDPNEQFF
DNA: TGTGCCAGCAGTCTCAGCGGGGACCCCAATGAGCAGTTCTTC

V: TRBV7-9
D: TRBD1
J: TRBJ1-1
size: -
CDR3: CASSLVEGANTEAFF
DNA: TGTGCCAGCAGCTTAGTTGAGGGGGCTAACACTGAAGCTTTCTTT

V: TRBV4-1
D: -
J: TRBJ2-7
size: -
CDR3: CASSQERGWEQYF
DNA: TGCGCCAGCAGCCAAGAAAGAGGTTGGGAGCAGTACTTC

V: TRBV7-8
D: -
J: TRBJ2-7
size: -
CDR3: CASSLGKSRATYEQYF
DNA: TGTGCCAGCAGCTTAGGCAAGTCCAGGGCCACCTACGAGCAGTACTTC

V: TRBV19
D: -
J: TRBJ2-4
size: -
CDR3: CASSAPIRMGAENIQYF
DNA: TGTGCCAGTAGTGCCCCTATCAGAATGGGAGCGGAAAACATTCAGTACTTC

V: TRBV6-5
D: -
J: TRBJ2-5
size: -
CDR3: CASSPDGGRQETQYF
DNA: TGTGCCAGCAGTCCTGACGGGGGGCGCCAAGAGACCCAGTACTTC

V: TRBV7-6
D: -
J: TRBJ2-7
size: -
CDR3: CASSSREGQVSYEQYF
DNA: TGTGCCAGCAGCTCCCGCGAAGGGCAAGTATCCTACGAGCAGTACTTC

V: TRBV29-1
D: -
J: TRBJ1-1
size: -
CDR3: CSVEEGSGGWTEAFF
DNA: TGCAGCGTTGAAGAGGGAAGCGGGGGTTGGACTGAAGCTTTCTTT

V: TRBV5-4
D: -
J: TRBJ1-1
size: -
CDR3: CASSYLGLGNTEAFF
DNA: TGTGCCAGCAGCTACTTGGGGCTTGGGAACACTGAAGCTTTCTTT

V: TRBV2
D: -
J: TRBJ2-4
size: -
CDR3: CASSEGGNQYF
DNA: TGTGCCAGCAGTGAAGGCGGGAATCAGTACTTC